Presented here are 22 T cell receptor beta chains from one specimen sequenced in a study of blood T cell repertoires in COVID-19. Here immunoSEQ multiplex PCR was the method, and the copy in TCRdb shows in-frame clones only, minus some. The sample has 180,000 or so clones, 81% seen once. Source material: peripheral blood. These receptors were obtained from a woman aged 40 to 50 with COVID-19, enrolled during active disease.

The rearrangement links TRBV28 to TRBJ1-2; D remains ambiguous. V lost 8 bases and J lost 1, with 8 bases in between. The CDR3 runs 12 residues. Germline-derived CDR1 and CDR2 are MDHEN and SYDVKM. This CDR3 is CASLLVNYGYTF. The CDR3 nucleotides read TGTGCCAGCTTACTAGTTAACTATGGCTACACCTTC.

This rearrangement joins TRBV5-4 to TRBJ2-3; the match to TRBD2 covers 9 bases. Unmatched junction bases numbered 14, after V lost 6 bases and J lost 0 bases. Germline loops: CDR1 SGHNT, CDR2 YYREEE (reference sequence). This CDR3 is built from 18 residues. The CDR3 DNA sequence: TGTGCCAGCACCCATGGGGTTGAGCGGGGGGATAGCACAGATACGCAGTATTTT. Its translation: CASTHGVERGDSTDTQYF.

The rearrangement uses TRBV4-1 and TRBJ2-1; unclear D gene. V was cut by 8 bases and J by 9 bases, with 20 bases left in between. CDR1 MGHRA and CDR2 YSYEKL come from the germline V gene. CDR3 length: 14 amino acids. Written as DNA, the CDR3 is TGCGCCAGCGGCCCCACTCTAGGAGCCGGTGAGCAGTTCTTC. Translating gives CASGPTLGAGEQFF.

This chain joins TRBV3-1 (or the pseudogene TRBV3-2) and TRBJ1-2, with 10 bases matching TRBD1. CDR1 LGHDT and CDR2 YNNKEL come from the germline V gene (reference sequence). V lost 4 bases and J lost 8; bases outside the gene matches: 4. The CDR3 loop spans 13 amino acids. The CDR3 sequence is CASSLTGGEGYTF. The CDR3 DNA is TGTGCCAGCAGCCTGACAGGGGGCGAGGGCTACACCTTC.

J is TRBJ1-2 and V is TRBV2; 7 nucleotides agree with TRBD1. The germline V gene has CDR1 SNHLY and CDR2 FYNNEI. This CDR3 has 15 residues. J gave up 2 bases and V 1 base, and 4 bases lay outside the gene matches. The CDR3 loop is CASSEEQGPNYGYTF. CDR3 bases: TGTGCCAGCAGTGAAGAACAGGGGCCCAACTATGGCTACACCTTC.

This chain links TRBV2 with TRBJ1-1, with 7 bases identical to TRBD1. The CDR3 spans 13 residues. The J segment lost 7 bases and the V segment lost 6 bases, leaving 8 bases of the junction unmatched. The germline CDR1 and CDR2 sequences are SNHLY and FYNNEI. The CDR3 reads CASRPGTAFEAFF. The CDR3 coding sequence is TGTGCCAGCAGACCCGGGACAGCTTTTGAAGCTTTCTTT.

The V call is TRBV28, the J call TRBJ1-6, with a weak D call TRBD1 (5 bases). Germline loops: CDR1 MDHEN, CDR2 SYDVKM. This CDR3 is 17 amino acids long. V lost 4 bases, J lost 6 bases, and 19 bases lay in between. CDR3 nucleotide sequence: TGTGCCAGCAGTTCCAAAGGTAGGGGTGCCCGTAATTCACCCCTCCACTTT. The encoded protein is CASSSKGRGARNSPLHF.

The rearrangement uses TRBV28 and TRBJ2-1; 7 bases match TRBD2. The V gene end was trimmed by 4 bases and the J gene end by 0 bases; junction bases not matched to a gene: 15. The V gene's germline CDR1 is MDHEN and CDR2 SYDVKM. CDR3 size: 19 residues. As DNA, the CDR3 is TGTGCCAGCAGTTCCACTGATTCGCTAGCGGTGAGCTCCTACAATGAGCAGTTCTTC. As protein: CASSSTDSLAVSSYNEQFF.

This clone was seen a handful of times. The chain uses TRBV5-6 and TRBJ1-5, with D unresolved. With 4 bases removed from V and 4 bases from J, the gap between germline ends came to 12 bases. From germline, CDR1 is SGHDT and CDR2 YYEEEE. This CDR3 spans 14 amino acids. CDR3 region: CASSAGRANQPQHF. The CDR3 nucleotides read TGTGCCAGCAGCGCCGGCAGAGCGAATCAGCCCCAGCATTTT.

A word on this clone: Other nucleotide sequences in the sample specify the same CDR3. This CDR3 is CATSRGARGDTQYF. The CDR3 DNA is TGTGCCACCAGCAGAGGGGCCCGGGGAGATACGCAGTATTTT. The chain has TRBV15 and TRBJ2-3, with D tentatively TRBD2 (5 bases). There are 14 residues in the CDR3. The V and J ends lost 1 base and 5 bases respectively, with 10 bases between them. Germline V gene sequence: CDR1 LNHNV, CDR2 YYDKDF (reference sequence).

The chain couples TRBV7-9 to TRBJ2-5; 7 bases are shared with TRBD2. Germline loops: CDR1 SEHNR, CDR2 FQNEAQ (reference sequence). CDR3 length: 14 amino acids. With 6 bases clipped from V and 5 bases from J, the junction kept 9 bases outside the gene matches. This CDR3 is CASRPGGGIETQYF. The DNA for the CDR3 is TGTGCCAGCAGACCGGGAGGAGGGATCGAGACCCAGTACTTC.

The chain employs TRBV10-3 and TRBJ2-2, with 12 bases aligning to TRBD2. The CDR3 loop spans 16 amino acids. V shed 4 bases and J 4 bases; nucleotides not matched to a gene: 4. Germline assignment: CDR1 ENHRY and CDR2 SYGVKD. The DNA for the CDR3 is TGTGCCATCAGTGCTAGCGGGGGGGATTTCACCGGGGAGCTGTTTTTT. Translating gives CAISASGGDFTGELFF.

This clone was seen a handful of times. The chain combines TRBV9 with TRBJ1-6; maybe TRBD1 (5 bases). The CDR3 is 15 amino acids. CDR1 and CDR2 from the germline V gene are SGDLS and YYNGEE. Between the trimmed V and J ends, which lost 2 bases and 10 bases, there was a span of 16 bases. This CDR3 reads CASSVGAGRASPLHF. As DNA, the CDR3 is TGTGCCAGCAGCGTCGGCGCAGGGAGGGCGTCACCCCTCCACTTT.

The chain carries TRBV7-9 and TRBJ2-5; TRBD1 matches at 7 bases. The V and J ends lost 3 bases and 0 bases, in that order; junction bases with no gene match: 10. The germline CDR1 and CDR2 sequences are SEHNR and FQNEAQ (reference sequence). This CDR3 spans 17 amino acids. In DNA form, the CDR3 reads TGTGCCAGCAGCTTTTCCCGGGACAGTCCAAACCAAGAGACCCAGTACTTC. It is translated as CASSFSRDSPNQETQYF.

The chain combines TRBV9 with TRBJ2-3; 12 nucleotides match TRBD1. Per germline, CDR1 SGDLS and CDR2 YYNGEE. With 0 bases clipped from V and 5 bases from J, the junction kept 4 bases outside the gene matches. This CDR3 region has 16 residues. The DNA for the CDR3 is TGTGCCAGCAGCGTAGTGGGACAGGGGGCAGTAGATACGCAGTATTTT. Its translation is CASSVVGQGAVDTQYF.

The gene calls are TRBV4-1 and TRBJ2-5; TRBD1 is a possible D gene (5 bases). There are 16 residues in the CDR3. The V end lost 0 bases, the J end lost 1 base, and 12 bases lay between the germline ends. CDR1 and CDR2 from the germline V gene are MGHRA and YSYEKL. The CDR3 loop is CASSQESQGPQETQYF. The DNA of the CDR3 is TGCGCCAGCAGCCAAGAGAGTCAGGGCCCCCAAGAGACCCAGTACTTC.

This clone occurred a few times. The junction departs from the called germline gene at one end, perhaps through a read error. V gene TRBV9 combines with J gene TRBJ2-1, with 10 bases that match TRBD2. There are 14 residues in the CDR3. Germline V gives CDR1 SGDLS, CDR2 YYNGEE. CDR3 nucleotides: TGTGCCAGCAGCGTAGATCAAGCGGGAGGGCCGGAAGTCTTC. It encodes CASSVDQAGGPEVF. The full variable domain, its missing parts supplied by reference TRBV9 and TRBJ2-1, is DSGVTQTPKHLITATGQRVTLRCSPRSGDLSVYWYQQSLDQGLQFLIQYYNGEERAKGNILERFSAQQFPDLHSELNLSSLELGDSALYFCASSVDQAGGPEVFGPGTRLTVL.

The chain is built from TRBV3-1 (or the pseudogene TRBV3-2) and TRBJ2-3; 8 bases map to TRBD1. The CDR3 consists of 15 residues. Germline loops: CDR1 LGHDT, CDR2 YNNKEL (reference sequence). Germline trimming cut 3 bases from V and 4 bases from J; bases unmatched to any gene: 6. The CDR3 DNA reads as TGTGCCAGCAGCCAGAGACAGGGGTTTCCAGATACGCAGTATTTT. Translating it yields CASSQRQGFPDTQYF.

The rearrangement joins TRBV5-5 to TRBJ2-6; D remains unclear. The CDR3 is 17 residues long. V was clipped by 1 base and J by 0 bases, with 11 bases between them. The germline CDR1 and CDR2 sequences are SGHKS and YYEKEE (reference sequence). This CDR3 reads CASSLSPLSSGANVLTF. The CDR3 DNA reads TGTGCCAGCAGCTTGTCACCCCTAAGCTCTGGGGCCAACGTCCTGACTTTC.

This chain joins TRBV28 and TRBJ2-2; no reliable D call. The germline V gene has CDR1 MDHEN and CDR2 SYDVKM. The CDR3 is made up of 12 amino acids. Trimming shortened V by 7 bases and J by 5 bases, and 8 bases separated the two germline ends. As DNA, the CDR3 is TGTGCCAGCAAGAAGCGTACCGGGGAGCTGTTTTTT. It yields the protein CASKKRTGELFF. Together with reference TRBV28 and TRBJ2-2, the CDR3 gives the full variable domain: DVKVTQSSRYLVKRTGEKVFLECVQDMDHENMFWYRQDPGLGLRLIYFSYDVKMKEKGDIPEGYSVSREKKERFSLILESASTNQTSMYLCASKKRTGELFFGEGSRLTVL.

The V call is TRBV6-6, the J call TRBJ2-1; D remains unclear. V dropped 2 bases and J dropped 0 bases, with 11 bases sitting between them. CDR3 length: 16 amino acids. Germline loops: CDR1 MNHNY, CDR2 SVGAGI (reference sequence). The CDR3 sequence: CASSYRTGSSYNEQFF. In DNA form, the CDR3 reads TGTGCCAGCAGTTACAGAACGGGTAGCTCCTACAATGAGCAGTTCTTC.

V usage is TRBV7-2 and J usage is TRBJ1-1; TRBD1 is a possible D gene (5 bases). V lost 2 bases and J lost 0, with 10 bases in between. This CDR3 contains 15 residues. Germline V gives CDR1 SGHTA, CDR2 FQGNSA. CDR3 coding DNA: TGTGCCAGCAGCTTACTCGGACACCTGAACACTGAAGCTTTCTTT. This translates into CASSLLGHLNTEAFF.